This T cell receptor (beta chain) was documented in a study of blood T cell repertoires in COVID-19. The overall study: Material from acute and convalescent COVID-19 was sourced from the United States, Italy and Spain.

Per germline, CDR1 KGHSY and CDR2 FQNENV. Unmatched junction bases numbered 7, after V lost 6 bases and J lost 4 bases. CDR3 length: 14 amino acids. Per the authors' pipeline: Amplification from reference gene primers served as the basis for estimated nucleated cell counts. Here immunoSEQ multiplex PCR was the method, and the copy in TCRdb shows in-frame clones only, minus some. Clone size and the V and J calls come from that table; the DNA yielded D and trimming. The repertoire has approximately 210,000 clones, 85% to 90% of them found once; the top ten carry approximately 15%. This sequence joins TRBV16 and TRBJ1-2; 8 positions match TRBD1. The sequence derives from a woman in her fifties or sixties with acute COVID-19. The sample consisted of PBMCs or T cells enriched from blood (not recorded which). CDR3 protein: CASSPTTGGYGYTF. The CDR3 nucleotides read TGTGCCAGCAGTCCTACAACAGGGGGCTATGGCTACACCTTC.